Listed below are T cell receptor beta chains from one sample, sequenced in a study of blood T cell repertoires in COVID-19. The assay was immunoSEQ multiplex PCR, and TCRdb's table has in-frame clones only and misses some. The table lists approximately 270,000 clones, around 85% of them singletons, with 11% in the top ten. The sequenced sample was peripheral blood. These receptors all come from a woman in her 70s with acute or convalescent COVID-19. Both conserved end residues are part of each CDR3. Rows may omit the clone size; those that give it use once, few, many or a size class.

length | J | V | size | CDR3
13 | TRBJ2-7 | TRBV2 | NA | CASGGTGAYEQYF
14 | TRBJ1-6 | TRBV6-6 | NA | CASRKPDSRSPLHF
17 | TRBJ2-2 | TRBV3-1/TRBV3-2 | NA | CASSQVSAGVTTGELFF
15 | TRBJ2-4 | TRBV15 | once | CATSRDPVAKNIQYF
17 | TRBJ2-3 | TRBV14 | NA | CASSATGGMIGTDTQYF
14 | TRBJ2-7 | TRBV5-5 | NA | CASSSGGETYEQYF
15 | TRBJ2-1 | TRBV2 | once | CASSGQRGSLNEQFF
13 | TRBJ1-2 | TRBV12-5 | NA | CASGLRAGGGYTF
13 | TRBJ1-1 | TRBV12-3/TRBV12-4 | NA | CASIDRRNTEAFF
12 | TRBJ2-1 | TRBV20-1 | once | CSASGGGNEQFF
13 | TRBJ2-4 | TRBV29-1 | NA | CSVTGAQRAIQYF
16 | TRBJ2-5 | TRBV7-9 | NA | CASSWPTGRTEETQYF
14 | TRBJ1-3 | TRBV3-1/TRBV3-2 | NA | CASTREGGRNTIYF
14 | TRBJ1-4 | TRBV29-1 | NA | CSTGGAPANEKLFF
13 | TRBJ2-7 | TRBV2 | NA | CASSLADSYEQYF
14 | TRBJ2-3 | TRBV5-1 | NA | CASASGGAADTQYF
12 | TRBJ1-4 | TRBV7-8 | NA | CASGGVNEKLFF
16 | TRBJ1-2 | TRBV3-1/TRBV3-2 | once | CASSQGGFTGRGGYTF
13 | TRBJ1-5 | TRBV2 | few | CASSGDREKPRHF
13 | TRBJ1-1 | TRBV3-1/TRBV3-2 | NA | CASSQGDNLGAFF
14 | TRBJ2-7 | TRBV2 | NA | CASRDGQGRGEQYF
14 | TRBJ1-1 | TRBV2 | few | CASRNPGTGEGAFF
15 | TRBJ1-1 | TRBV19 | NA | CASSINSLMNTEAFF
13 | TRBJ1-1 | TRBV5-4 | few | CASSAKGSTEAFF
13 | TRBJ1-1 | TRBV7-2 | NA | CASSFQGAFEAFF
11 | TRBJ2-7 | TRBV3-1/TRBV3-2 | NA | CASSRGNEQYF
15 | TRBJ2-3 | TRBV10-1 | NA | CASSAGTRAFDTQYF
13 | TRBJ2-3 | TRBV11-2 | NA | CASSPEAPDTQYF
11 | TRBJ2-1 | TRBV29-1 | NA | CSWGQSNEQFF
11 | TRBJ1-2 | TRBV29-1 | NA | CSVDGAYGYTF
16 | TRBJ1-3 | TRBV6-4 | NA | CASSPIDRSIGNTIYF
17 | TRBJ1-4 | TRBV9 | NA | CASSAGQGAGGHEKLFF
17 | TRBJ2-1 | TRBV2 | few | CASRAGGPERTYNEQFF
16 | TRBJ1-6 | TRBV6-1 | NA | CASSDTATGRYSPLHF
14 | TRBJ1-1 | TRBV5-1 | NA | CASSSQVYNTEAFF
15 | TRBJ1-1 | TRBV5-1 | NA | CASSRGQGYGTEAFF
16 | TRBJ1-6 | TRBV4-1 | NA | CASSQDQYRVGAPLHF
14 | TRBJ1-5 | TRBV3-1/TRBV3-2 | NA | CASSLSQGRQPQHF
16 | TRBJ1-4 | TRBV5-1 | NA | CASSLGVLGIGEKLFF